The TCR beta chain under discussion was sequenced for a study of cytomegalovirus exposure and HLA in healthy donors. Vbeta (60) and Jbeta (13) primers were used in the PCR. Method: immunoSEQ multiplex PCR; TCRdb's copy keeps in-frame clones and lacks some. Counted here are 150,000 to 200,000 clones, 80% to 90% occurring once; the ten biggest clones make up roughly 8.8%. The CDR3 is made up of 15 amino acids. V was shortened by 0 bases and J by 0 bases, with 6 bases between the two germline ends. Per the germline V gene, CDR1 is SGHKS and CDR2 is YYEKEE (reference sequence). Input material: PBMCs. This chain connects TRBV5-5 to TRBJ1-4; D perhaps matches TRBD1 (5 bases). The receptor's source is a young man in good health and CMV-seropositive. The CDR3 DNA is TGTGCCAGCAGCTTGGCAGGGCCAACTAATGAAAAACTGTTTTTT. It specifies CASSLAGPTNEKLFF.